This TCR beta chain was observed in a study of Ad26.COV2.S vaccination and SARS-CoV-2 variants. On the study more broadly: The vaccine Ad26.COV2.S was put into the muscle once, or twice with 56 days between. Findings and caveats of the study: Ad26.COV2.S recipients had broader spike-specific TCRs (P = 0.0014).

The repertoire was sequenced with immunoSEQ multiplex PCR; TCRdb's copy has only in-frame clones and lacks some. The sample has some 270,000 clones, around nine tenths seen once; the top ten hold about 2.7%. The treatment was: approximately 18 received Ad26.COV2.S at low or high dose, single or two shots; roughly five received placebo; per-sample allocation not given. Day 63 after the first injection of vaccine or placebo was the sampling time. In the case of this clone: Its antigen is currently unknown.

CDR3 length: 15 residues. This TCR derives from a person aged 18-60 years who received the Ad26.COV2.S COVID-19 vaccine or a placebo. J is TRBJ2-7 and V is TRBV7-5. TRBV7-5 is termed a pseudogene. Sequences were derived from peripheral blood, sampled in a trial of Ad26.COV2.S vaccine versus placebo. CDR3 nucleotides: TGTGCCAGAAGCTCCCAGGTCGGGACCTCCTACGAGCAGTACTTC. Translating it yields CARSSQVGTSYEQYF.